This TCR beta chain was retrieved from a study of shared clonotypes between healthy human individuals. This clone was recorded once. Its antigen is currently unknown. Study-level points and caveats: Owing to a small donor count, the genetic and exposure-history diversity represented was limited.

Deep level was the assay's run setting. Using immunoSEQ multiplex PCR, the repertoire was profiled, and TCRdb retains in-frame clones only, with some absent. This sample yields under 350,000 clones, of which 87% are seen a single time; about 17% belongs to the top ten. CDR1 MNHNY and CDR2 SVGAGI come from the germline V gene (reference sequence). Trimming took 4 bases from V and 5 from J; bases not matched to a gene: 5. This CDR3 comprises 14 residues. The sample was memory CD8+ T cells sorted from blood. Subset reported: CD45RO+ cells pooled with CCR7-negative TemRA cells. The genes are TRBV6-6 and TRBJ2-3; TRBD1 aligns across 8 bases. This TCR came from a man aged 18 to 30 in good health. CDR3 amino acids: CASSLDRVLDTQYF. The DNA of the CDR3 is TGTGCCAGCAGTTTGGACAGGGTATTAGATACGCAGTATTTT.